These 21 T cell receptor beta chains were sequenced from one sample in a study of T cell changes during pregnancy in multiple sclerosis. The table came from immunoSEQ multiplex PCR; TCRdb's copy has only in-frame clones and leaves some out. In the table there are about 80,000 clones, 92% of which are singletons. Material: peripheral blood, obtained before pregnancy. These receptors were obtained from a female donor with multiple sclerosis, enrolled in a pregnancy study.

This clone was counted a single time. The V gene is TRBV21-1, the J gene TRBJ1-3. TRBV21-1 corresponds to a pseudogene. The CDR3 is made up of 19 amino acids. Written as DNA, the CDR3 is TGTGCCAGCATCCTAAGGGGGGGACACCGCCACCCCTCTGGAAACACCATATATTTT. Residues: CASILRGGHRHPSGNTIYF.

The chain couples TRBV5-1 to TRBJ1-2, with D possibly matching TRBD1 (6 bases). This CDR3 comprises 13 residues. The germline gives CDR1 SGHRS, CDR2 YFSETQ. V was clipped by 3 bases and J by 10 bases, with 16 bases between them. CDR3 in amino acids: CASSSFTGSDYTF. Written as DNA, the CDR3 is TGCGCCAGCAGCTCATTTACAGGGAGTGACTACACCTTC.

The V gene is TRBV19, the J gene TRBJ2-1, with D tentatively TRBD2 (5 bases). Deletions cut 10 bases from V and 0 bases from J, with 13 bases between. This CDR3 contains 14 residues. The germline gives CDR1 LNHDA, CDR2 SQIVND (reference sequence). CDR3 DNA: TGTGCCACAGAGGAGGAGAGCTCCTACAATGAGCAGTTCTTC. This translates into CATEEESSYNEQFF. The variable domain in full, with the rest retrieved from reference TRBV19 and TRBJ2-1, is DGGITQSPKYLFRKEGQNVTLSCEQNLNHDAMYWYRQDPGQGLRLIYYSQIVNDFQKGDIAEGYSVSREKKESFPLTVTSAQKNPTAFYLCATEEESSYNEQFFGPGTRLTVL.

The gene calls are TRBV5-4 and TRBJ1-6; D gene unclear. Between the trimmed V and J ends, which lost 2 bases and 7 bases, there was a span of 10 bases. From germline, CDR1 is SGHNT and CDR2 YYREEE (reference sequence). This CDR3 is built from 14 residues. The CDR3 region is CASSLPEPNSPLHF. In DNA form, the CDR3 reads TGTGCCAGCAGCTTACCGGAGCCAAATTCACCCCTCCACTTT.

The chain is built from TRBV5-1 and TRBJ2-1; weak D call: TRBD1 (6 bases). Trimming removed 4 bases from V and 3 bases from J, with 8 bases in between. The CDR3 length is 13 residues. The germline V gene encodes CDR1 SGHRS and CDR2 YFSETQ. This CDR3 is CASSPDSYNEQFF. The CDR3 DNA reads TGCGCCAGCAGCCCGGACAGCTACAATGAGCAGTTCTTC.

This chain connects TRBV6-6 to TRBJ2-3; D unclear. The ends were cut back, 2 bases at V and 4 bases at J, with 10 bases in the middle. The CDR3 sequence is 14 residues long. Germline CDR1 reads MNHNY; CDR2 reads SVGAGI (reference sequence). CDR3 loop: CASSYVLGADTQYF. In nucleotides, the CDR3 is TGTGCCAGCAGTTACGTTCTAGGTGCAGATACGCAGTATTTT.

The chain carries TRBV6-6 and TRBJ1-3, with D maybe TRBD1 (5 bases). V was clipped by 6 bases and J by 0 bases, with 9 bases between them. Looked up from germline, CDR1 is MNHNY and CDR2 is SVGAGI (reference sequence). There are 14 residues in the CDR3. CDR3 sequence reads: CASRSGSSGNTIYF. The CDR3 region has the DNA TGTGCCAGCAGATCAGGGTCCTCTGGAAACACCATATATTTT.

CDR3 DNA sequence: TGCGCCAGCAACGAACAGGGTCGGAATCAGCCCCAGCATTTT. Translating gives CASNEQGRNQPQHF. This chain connects TRBV23-1 to TRBJ1-5, with a possible D match to TRBD1 (6 bases). TRBV23-1 has ORF status, its function being uncertain. Trimming removed 7 bases from V and 4 bases from J, with 14 bases in between. The CDR3 has 14 residues.

The CDR3 sequence is CASSLPQKRDGNTIYF. CDR3 in DNA: TGTGCCAGCAGCCTTCCCCAGAAGAGGGATGGAAACACCATATATTTT. The chain carries TRBV7-9 and TRBJ1-3, with D uncertain. The V gene lost 5 bases and the J gene lost 3 bases, with 17 bases spanning the gap. The CDR3 runs 16 residues. Germline V gene lookup returns CDR1 SEHNR and CDR2 FQNEAQ (reference sequence).

This chain connects TRBV2 to TRBJ2-7; 9 bases fit TRBD1. This CDR3 comprises 16 residues. Trimming took 5 bases from V and 6 from J; bases not matched to a gene: 14. Germline loops: CDR1 SNHLY, CDR2 FYNNEI. As DNA, the CDR3 is TGTGCCAGCAGTCCAATCATCAGGACAGGGGCCCCCGAGCAGTACTTC. This gives the protein CASSPIIRTGAPEQYF.

This clone has a single count. The chain is built from TRBV27 and TRBJ1-4; 7 nucleotides match TRBD1. The CDR3 length is 18 residues. Germline loops: CDR1 MNHEY, CDR2 SMNVEV (reference sequence). Trimming at V came to 7 bases and at J to 0 bases, leaving 14 bases not matched to a gene. CDR3 nucleotides: TGTGCCAGCAAGTTTGGGTTCGAACAGGGGTCAACTAATGAAAAACTGTTTTTT. This sequence encodes CASKFGFEQGSTNEKLFF.

The chain links TRBV18 to TRBJ1-6; possibly TRBD1 for D (6 bases). CDR1 is KGHSH, CDR2 LQKENI, per germline. Trimming removed 3 bases at V and 6 bases at J, with 15 bases between. CDR3 length equals 16 residues. The CDR3 loop reads CASSPGGTRFNSPLHF. As DNA, the CDR3 is TGTGCCAGCTCACCGGGGGGGACACGCTTTAATTCACCCCTCCACTTT.

The chain carries TRBV9 and TRBJ2-7; the D gene is possibly TRBD2 (5 bases). CDR1 is SGDLS, CDR2 YYNGEE, per germline. The length of the CDR3 is 13 residues. Trimming cost V 1 base and J 7 bases, with 12 bases left between them. CDR3 residues: CASSVILGGEQYF. Written as DNA, the CDR3 is TGTGCCAGCAGCGTAATTCTGGGCGGGGAGCAGTACTTC.

This chain links TRBV6-5 with TRBJ2-5, with 12 bases fitting TRBD1. Germline V gives CDR1 MNHEY, CDR2 SVGAGI. The V and J ends lost 0 bases and 4 bases, in that order; junction bases with no gene match: 3. CDR3 size: 16 residues. CDR3 bases: TGTGCCAGCAGTTACTCCGGGACAGGGGGCAGAGAGACCCAGTACTTC. Translation gives CASSYSGTGGRETQYF.

The chain uses TRBV11-2 and TRBJ2-3, with a weak D call TRBD2 (5 bases). Germline V lookup: CDR1 SGHAT, CDR2 FQNNGV. The CDR3 length is 19 residues. With 5 bases removed from V and 0 bases from J, the gap between germline ends came to 24 bases. CDR3 protein: CASSDPLLMSGDSTDTQYF. The CDR3 nucleotides are TGTGCCAGCAGCGACCCCCTATTGATGAGCGGAGATAGCACAGATACGCAGTATTTT.

This chain connects TRBV18 to TRBJ2-1; TRBD2 matches 11 bases. Germline V gives CDR1 KGHSH, CDR2 LQKENI. J lost 0 bases, V lost 3 bases, and 10 bases had no gene match. The CDR3 totals 19 residues. The CDR3 nucleotides are TGTGCCAGCTCACCTGGGACTAGCGGCGACTTGAGCTCCTACAATGAGCAGTTCTTC. Protein sequence: CASSPGTSGDLSSYNEQFF.

Points on this clone: This sample also contains other DNA sequences that code for the same CDR3. The chain uses TRBV5-1 and TRBJ2-5; 7 nucleotides line up with TRBD2. From germline, CDR1 is SGHRS and CDR2 YFSETQ. The CDR3 is made up of 15 amino acids. The ends lost 4 bases at V and 0 bases at J; junction bases unmatched: 6. The CDR3: CASSRLAGYQETQYF. The CDR3 bases are TGCGCCAGCAGCAGATTAGCGGGCTACCAAGAGACCCAGTACTTC.

CDR3 in DNA: TGTGCCAGTAGGATGACAGGGAATAGTACCTACGAGCAGTACTTC. It is translated as CASRMTGNSTYEQYF. The chain employs TRBV19 and TRBJ2-7; 7 positions match TRBD1. There are 15 residues in the CDR3. The trim removed 6 bases at V and 2 bases at J, leaving 10 bases unmatched. Germline CDR1 reads LNHDA; CDR2 reads SQIVND (reference sequence).

The chain joins TRBV5-6 to TRBJ2-7, with 10 positions matching TRBD2. The ends lost 5 bases at V and 5 bases at J; junction bases unmatched: 4. Per the germline V gene, CDR1 is SGHDT and CDR2 is YYEEEE. The CDR3 runs 13 residues. The CDR3: CASRAGGRHEQYF. CDR3 DNA sequence: TGTGCCAGCAGAGCGGGGGGGCGACACGAGCAGTACTTC.

This clone was counted a single time. The CDR3, as DNA: TGTGCCAGCAGTTACGGGTCAGGGCCCAACACCGGGGAGCTGTTTTTT. Its protein is CASSYGSGPNTGELFF. The chain recombines TRBV6-5 with TRBJ2-2, with D tentatively TRBD1 (5 bases). The length of the CDR3 is 16 residues. CDR1 is MNHEY and CDR2 is SVGAGI in the germline V gene. The V end was cut by 2 bases, the J end by 2 bases, with 12 bases between.

This rearrangement joins TRBV19 to TRBJ1-1; TRBD1 might be the D (6 bases). V shed 6 bases and J shed 9 bases, with 17 bases lying between them. Germline V gives CDR1 LNHDA, CDR2 SQIVND (reference sequence). The CDR3 loop spans 13 amino acids. The CDR3, as DNA: TGTGCCAGTAGCATCCCCCGACAGGAGAAAGCTTTCTTT. Its protein is CASSIPRQEKAFF.